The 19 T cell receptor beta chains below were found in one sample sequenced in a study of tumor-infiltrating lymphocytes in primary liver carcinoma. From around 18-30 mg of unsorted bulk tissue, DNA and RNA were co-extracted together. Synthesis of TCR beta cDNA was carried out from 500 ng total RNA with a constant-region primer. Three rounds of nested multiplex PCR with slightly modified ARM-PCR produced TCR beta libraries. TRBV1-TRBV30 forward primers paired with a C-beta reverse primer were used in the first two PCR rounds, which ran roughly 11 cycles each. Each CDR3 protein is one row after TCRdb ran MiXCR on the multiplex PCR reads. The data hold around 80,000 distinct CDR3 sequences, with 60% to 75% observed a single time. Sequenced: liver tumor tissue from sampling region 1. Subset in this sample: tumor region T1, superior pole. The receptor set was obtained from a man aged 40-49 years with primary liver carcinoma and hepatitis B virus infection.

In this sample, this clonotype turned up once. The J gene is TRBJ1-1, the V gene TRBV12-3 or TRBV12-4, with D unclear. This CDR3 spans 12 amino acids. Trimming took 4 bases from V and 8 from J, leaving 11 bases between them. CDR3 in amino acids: CASSSDKSEAFF. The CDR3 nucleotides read TGTGCCAGCAGTTCTGACAAGTCCGAAGCTTTCTTT.

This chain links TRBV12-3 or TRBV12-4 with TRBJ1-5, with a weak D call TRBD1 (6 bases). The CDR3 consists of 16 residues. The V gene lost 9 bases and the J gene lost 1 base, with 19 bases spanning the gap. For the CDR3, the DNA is TGTGCCAGAAGTCCATGGGCGGGGGCGAGCAATCAGCCCCAGCATTTT. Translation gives CARSPWAGASNQPQHF.

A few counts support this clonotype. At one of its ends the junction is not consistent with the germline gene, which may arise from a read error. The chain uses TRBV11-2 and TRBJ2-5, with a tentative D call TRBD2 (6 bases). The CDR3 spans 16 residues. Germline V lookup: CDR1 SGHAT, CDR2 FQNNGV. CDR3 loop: CASRSRDSAHNETQYF. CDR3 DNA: TGTGCCAGCAGATCCCGGGACTCGGCCCACAATGAGACCCAGTATTTC.

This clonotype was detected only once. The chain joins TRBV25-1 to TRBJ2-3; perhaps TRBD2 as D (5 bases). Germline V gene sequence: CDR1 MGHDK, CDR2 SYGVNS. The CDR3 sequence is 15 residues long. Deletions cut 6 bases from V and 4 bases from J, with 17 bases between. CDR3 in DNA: TGTGCCAGCAGCCTCGACCCGGGAAGCTCAGATACGCAGTATTTT. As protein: CASSLDPGSSDTQYF.

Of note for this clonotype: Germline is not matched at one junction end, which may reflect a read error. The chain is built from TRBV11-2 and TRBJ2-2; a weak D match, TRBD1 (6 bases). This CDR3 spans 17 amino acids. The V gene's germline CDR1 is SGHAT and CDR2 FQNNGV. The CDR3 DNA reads TGTGCCAACAGCCCCAATATGGGACAAGCGAACACCGGGGAGCTGTTTTTT. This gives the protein CANSPNMGQANTGELFF. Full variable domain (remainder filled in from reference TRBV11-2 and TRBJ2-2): EAGVAQSPRYKIIEKRQSVAFWCNPISGHATLYWYQQILGQGPKLLIQFQNNGVVDDSQLPKDRFSAERLKGVDSTLKIQPAKLEDSAVYLCANSPNMGQANTGELFFGEGSRLTVL.

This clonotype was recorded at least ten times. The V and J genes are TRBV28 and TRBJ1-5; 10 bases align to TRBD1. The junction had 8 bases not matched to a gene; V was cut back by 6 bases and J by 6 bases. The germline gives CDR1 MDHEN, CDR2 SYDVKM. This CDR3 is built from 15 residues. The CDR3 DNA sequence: TGTGCCAGCAGGGATCGGACAGGGGGACGTCAGCCCCAGCATTTT. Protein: CASRDRTGGRQPQHF.

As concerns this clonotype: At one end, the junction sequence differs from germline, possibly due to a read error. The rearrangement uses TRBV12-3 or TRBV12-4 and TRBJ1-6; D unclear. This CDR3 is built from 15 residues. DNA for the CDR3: TGTGCCAGGAGTTCCACGAGAGGACGTAATTCACCCCTCCACTTT. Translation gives CARSSTRGRNSPLHF.

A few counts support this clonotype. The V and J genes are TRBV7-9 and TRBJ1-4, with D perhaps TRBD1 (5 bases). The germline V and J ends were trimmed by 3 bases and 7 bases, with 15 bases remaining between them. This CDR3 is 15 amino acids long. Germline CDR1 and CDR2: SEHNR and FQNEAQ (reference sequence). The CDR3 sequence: CASSFGGTIGEKLFF. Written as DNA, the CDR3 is TGTGCCAGCAGCTTTGGGGGGACCATCGGTGAAAAACTGTTTTTT.

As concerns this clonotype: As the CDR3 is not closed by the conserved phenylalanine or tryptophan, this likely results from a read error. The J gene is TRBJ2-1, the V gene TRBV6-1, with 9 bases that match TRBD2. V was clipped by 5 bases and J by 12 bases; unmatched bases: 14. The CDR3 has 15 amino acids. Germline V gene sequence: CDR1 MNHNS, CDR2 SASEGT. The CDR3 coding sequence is TGTGCCAGCAGTTTACCAGCGGGAGGTTCTGATGTGCAGTTCTTA. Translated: CASSLPAGGSDVQFL.

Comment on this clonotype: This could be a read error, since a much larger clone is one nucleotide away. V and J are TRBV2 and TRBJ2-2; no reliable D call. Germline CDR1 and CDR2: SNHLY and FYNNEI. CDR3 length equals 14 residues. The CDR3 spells CASGEALLTGELFF. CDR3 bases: TGTGCCAGCGGTGAAGCTCTCCTCACCGGGGAGCTGTTTTTT.

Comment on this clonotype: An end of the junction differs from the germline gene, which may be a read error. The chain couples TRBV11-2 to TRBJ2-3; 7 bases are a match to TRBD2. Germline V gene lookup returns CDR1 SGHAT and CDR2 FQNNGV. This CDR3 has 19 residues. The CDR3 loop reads CAGKTPRGGRPTSTDTQYF. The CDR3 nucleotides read TGCGCCGGCAAGACACCTCGAGGCGGGAGACCTACTAGCACAGATACGCAGTATTTT.

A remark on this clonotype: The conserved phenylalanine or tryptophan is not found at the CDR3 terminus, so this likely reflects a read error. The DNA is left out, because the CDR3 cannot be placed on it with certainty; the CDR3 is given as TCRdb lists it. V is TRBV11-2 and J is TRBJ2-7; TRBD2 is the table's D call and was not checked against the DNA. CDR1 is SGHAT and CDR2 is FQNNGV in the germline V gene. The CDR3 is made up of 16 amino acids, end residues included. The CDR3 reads CASSLAPSGRSYERYL.

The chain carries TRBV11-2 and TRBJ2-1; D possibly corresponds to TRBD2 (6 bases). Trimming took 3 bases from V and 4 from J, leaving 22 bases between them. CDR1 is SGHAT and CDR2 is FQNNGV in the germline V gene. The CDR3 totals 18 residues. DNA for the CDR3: TGTGCCAGCAGCTTTGACTCTAGGAGGGCCGGGAATTACAATGAGCAGTTCTTC. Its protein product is CASSFDSRRAGNYNEQFF. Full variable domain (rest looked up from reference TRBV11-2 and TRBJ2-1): EAGVAQSPRYKIIEKRQSVAFWCNPISGHATLYWYQQILGQGPKLLIQFQNNGVVDDSQLPKDRFSAERLKGVDSTLKIQPAKLEDSAVYLCASSFDSRRAGNYNEQFFGPGTRLTVL.

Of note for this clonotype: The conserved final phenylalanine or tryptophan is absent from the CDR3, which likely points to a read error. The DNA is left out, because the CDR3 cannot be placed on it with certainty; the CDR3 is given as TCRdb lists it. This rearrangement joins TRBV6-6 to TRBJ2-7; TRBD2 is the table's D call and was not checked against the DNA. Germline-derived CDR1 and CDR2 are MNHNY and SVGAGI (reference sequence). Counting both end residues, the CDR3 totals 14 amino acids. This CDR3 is CASSYALAGGEQYY.

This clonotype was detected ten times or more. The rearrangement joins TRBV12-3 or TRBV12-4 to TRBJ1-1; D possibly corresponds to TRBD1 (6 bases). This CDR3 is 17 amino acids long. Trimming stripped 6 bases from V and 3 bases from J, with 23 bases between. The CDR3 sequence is CASSPRRGSRYDTEAFF. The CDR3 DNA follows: TGTGCCAGCAGCCCCCGCAGGGGTAGTAGGTACGACACTGAAGCTTTCTTT.

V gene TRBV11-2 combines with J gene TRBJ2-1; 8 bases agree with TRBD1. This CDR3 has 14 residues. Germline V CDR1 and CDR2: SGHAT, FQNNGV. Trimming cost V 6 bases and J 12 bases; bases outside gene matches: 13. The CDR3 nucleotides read TGTGCCAGCAGTGTGACAGGGGTTTACAATATGCAGTTCTTC. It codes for CASSVTGVYNMQFF.

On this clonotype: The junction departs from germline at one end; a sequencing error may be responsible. Here the CDR3 DNA reads TGTGCCAGCAGCGTATTCCAGTGGGCAGATACCCAGTATTTT. The encoded protein is CASSVFQWADTQYF. The chain carries TRBV6-5 and TRBJ2-3; no clear D. Germline values: CDR1 MNHEY, CDR2 SVGAGI. The CDR3 totals 14 residues.

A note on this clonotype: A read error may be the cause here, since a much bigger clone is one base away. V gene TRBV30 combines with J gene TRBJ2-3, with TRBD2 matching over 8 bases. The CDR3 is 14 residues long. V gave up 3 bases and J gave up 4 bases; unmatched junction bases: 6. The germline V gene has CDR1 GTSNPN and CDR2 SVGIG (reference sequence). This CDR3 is CAWSGGVGADTQYF. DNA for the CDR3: TGTGCCTGGAGCGGGGGGGTGGGGGCAGATACGCAGTATTTT.

The CDR3 loop reads CASSESGEPGELFF. DNA for the CDR3: TGTGCCAGCAGTGAATCCGGGGAACCCGGGGAGCTGTTTTTT. The rearrangement uses TRBV6-1 and TRBJ2-2, with D possibly TRBD2 on 5 matching bases. The CDR3 runs to 14 residues. The V end lost 2 bases, the J end lost 6 bases, and 10 bases lay between the germline ends. The germline V gene has CDR1 MNHNS and CDR2 SASEGT.